These 11 T cell receptor beta chains originate from one sample sequenced in a study of blood T cell repertoires in COVID-19. Assay: immunoSEQ multiplex PCR; the TCRdb copy retains only in-frame clones and omits some. The table has roughly 97,000 clones, approximately 87% seen once. Sequenced material: peripheral blood. These receptor sequences come from a human donor in a cohort sampled during active COVID-19.

The V and J genes are TRBV11-3 and TRBJ2-3, with D possibly TRBD2 on 5 matching bases. The germline V gene encodes CDR1 SGHNT and CDR2 YENEEA. The CDR3 runs 13 residues. V was shortened by 4 bases and J by 5 bases, with 10 bases between the two germline ends. The CDR3 protein is CASSWRSGDTQYF. Here the CDR3 DNA reads TGTGCCAGCAGCTGGAGGTCTGGAGATACGCAGTATTTT.

The gene calls are TRBV24-1 and TRBJ2-1; 11 nucleotides align to TRBD2. Germline assignment: CDR1 KGHDR and CDR2 SFDVKD. The ends lost 3 bases at V and 12 bases at J; junction bases unmatched: 9. This CDR3 has 15 amino acids. The CDR3 region is CATSDPTTSGTTQFF. The CDR3 nucleotides are TGTGCCACCAGTGATCCAACGACTAGCGGGACGACGCAGTTCTTC.

V is TRBV4-1 and J is TRBJ2-3; the match to TRBD2 covers 9 bases. Losses at the gene ends were 0 bases for V and 3 bases for J; bases not matched to a gene: 4. CDR1 and CDR2 from the germline V gene are MGHRA and YSYEKL. The CDR3 sequence is 16 residues long. This chain's CDR3 is CASSQDLAGSTDTQYF. Here the CDR3 DNA reads TGCGCCAGCAGCCAAGATCTAGCGGGATCGACAGATACGCAGTATTTT.

The chain has TRBV29-1 and TRBJ2-1; D uncertain. Germline CDR1 reads SQVTM; CDR2 reads ANQGSEA. V was pared by 2 bases and J by 1 base, with 12 bases between. This CDR3 has 15 amino acids. The CDR3 sequence is CSVESPRESYNEQFF. The CDR3 DNA sequence: TGCAGCGTTGAATCGCCACGAGAGTCCTACAATGAGCAGTTCTTC.

This clone is a singleton in its sample. The chain joins TRBV19 to TRBJ2-7; TRBD2 might be the D (6 bases). CDR1 LNHDA and CDR2 SQIVND come from the germline V gene (reference sequence). V lost 4 bases and J 6 bases, leaving 13 bases between the germline ends. This CDR3 contains 13 residues. In DNA, the CDR3 is TGTGCCAGTAGTAAACGGGAGTCGGGCGAGCAGTACTTC. Encoded protein: CASSKRESGEQYF.

The chain carries TRBV18 and TRBJ2-3; 10 positions match TRBD2. This CDR3 comprises 16 residues. The germline gives CDR1 KGHSH, CDR2 LQKENI. Germline trimming cut 5 bases from V and 2 bases from J; bases unmatched to any gene: 7. The DNA of the CDR3 is TGTGCCAGCTCATCGACCGGGACTAGCGTCACAGATACGCAGTATTTT. Amino acid sequence: CASSSTGTSVTDTQYF.

The V gene is TRBV7-8, the J gene TRBJ2-1; TRBD2 might be the D (6 bases). The CDR3 has 14 residues. With 5 bases removed from V and 8 bases from J, the gap between germline ends came to 16 bases. Germline V gene data show CDR1 as SGHVS and CDR2 as FQNEAQ. The CDR3 loop reads CASSPGSVAYEQFF. The DNA of the CDR3 is TGTGCCAGCAGCCCCGGGAGTGTGGCGTATGAGCAGTTCTTC. Full variable domain (outside the CDR3, taken from reference TRBV7-8 and TRBJ2-1): GAGVSQSPRYKVAKRGQDVALRCDPISGHVSLFWYQQALGQGPEFLTYFQNEAQLDKSGLPSDRFFAERPEGSVSTLKIQRTQQEDSAVYLCASSPGSVAYEQFFGPGTRLTVL.

This chain uses TRBV5-1 with TRBJ1-2, with TRBD1 matching over 8 bases. The CDR3 totals 13 residues. The J segment lost 3 bases and the V segment lost 3 bases, leaving 1 base of the junction unmatched. Germline assignment: CDR1 SGHRS and CDR2 YFSETQ. CDR3 bases: TGCGCCAGCAGCTCGACAGGGGACTATGGCTACACCTTC. It yields the protein CASSSTGDYGYTF.

The J gene is TRBJ2-1, the V gene TRBV6-2 or TRBV6-3; the match to TRBD2 covers 8 bases. The V gene end was trimmed by 4 bases and the J gene end by 7 bases; junction bases not matched to a gene: 15. Germline loops: CDR1 MNHEY, CDR2 SVGEGT. The CDR3 length is 17 residues. CDR3 DNA sequence: TGTGCCAGCAGTTCGTACTATAGTACTAGCGGATTAAATGAGCAGTTCTTC. It specifies CASSSYYSTSGLNEQFF.

The gene calls are TRBV27 and TRBJ2-2; a possible D gene is TRBD2 (6 bases). CDR1 and CDR2 (germline): MNHEY, SMNVEV (reference sequence). CDR3 length equals 15 residues. Deletions cut 4 bases from V and 4 bases from J, with 13 bases between. The CDR3 region has the DNA TGTGCCAGCAGTTCAAGACTAGGTCGCACCGGGGAGCTGTTTTTT. It translates to CASSSRLGRTGELFF.

The chain combines TRBV16 with TRBJ1-2; no clear D gene. Germline CDR1 KGHSY, CDR2 FQNENV. This CDR3 contains 13 residues. The V end lost 2 bases, the J end lost 3 bases, and 7 bases lay between the germline ends. The CDR3 loop reads CASSQGSDYGYTF. In DNA form, the CDR3 reads TGTGCCAGCAGCCAAGGCAGCGACTATGGCTACACCTTC. Using reference TRBV16 and TRBJ1-2 for the parts outside the CDR3, the full variable domain is GEEVAQTPKHLVRGEGQKAKLYCAPIKGHSYVFWYQQVLKNEFKFLISFQNENVFDETGMPKERFSAKCLPNSPCSLEIQATKLEDSAVYFCASSQGSDYGYTFGSGTRLTVV.